The 12 T cell receptor beta chains below all came from one sample that was sequenced in a study of blood T cells in healthy people across ages. It was with a sample-barcoded 5' primer and a J-beta primer mix that a second PCR of roughly 7 to 12 cycles was run. TCRdb re-called the 5' RACE reads through MiXCR, storing one row per CDR3 protein. The data show over 1.5 million distinct CDR3 sequences, about 50% seen once. Sequencing was performed on blood. The receptors here all came from a woman aged 40 to 50 in good health.

This clonotype has only a few counts. The rearrangement joins TRBV7-8 to TRBJ2-7; perhaps TRBD1 as D (6 bases). The ends were cut back, 0 bases at V and 3 bases at J, with 9 bases in the middle. This CDR3 contains 14 residues. Germline assignment: CDR1 SGHVS and CDR2 FQNEAQ. CDR3 loop: CASSLADSNYEQYF. For the CDR3, the DNA is TGTGCCAGCAGCTTAGCGGACAGCAACTACGAGCAGTACTTC.

This clonotype was counted many times. V gene TRBV4-3 combines with J gene TRBJ2-7, with D perhaps assigned TRBD1 or TRBD2 (5 bases each). CDR1 is LGHNA and CDR2 is YSLEER in the germline V gene. With 0 bases removed from V and 4 bases from J, the gap between germline ends came to 13 bases. The CDR3 has 15 residues. Written as DNA, the CDR3 is TGCGCCAGCAGCCAAGATCGGGGACCTCCTTACGAGCAGTACTTC. This encodes CASSQDRGPPYEQYF.

This clonotype was counted a single time. The chain combines TRBV5-6 with TRBJ2-7; D is undetermined. CDR1 is SGHDT, CDR2 YYEEEE, per germline. CDR3 length: 11 residues. Trimming took off 4 bases at V and 11 bases at J, with 13 bases between the two ends. The CDR3 loop is CASSLASTEYF. DNA of the CDR3: TGTGCCAGCAGCCTCGCTTCCACGGAGTACTTC.

The CDR3 coding sequence is TGCAGCGCTGCTAGTGGGACAGTCTACAATGAGCAGTTCTTC. Protein product: CSAASGTVYNEQFF. The rearrangement joins TRBV29-1 to TRBJ2-1; TRBD1 matches 7 bases. Trimming removed 7 bases from V and 3 bases from J; junction bases left unmatched: 9. The CDR3 sequence is 14 residues long. CDR1 SQVTM and CDR2 ANQGSEA come from the germline V gene.

The table lists this clonotype with a few counts. The rearrangement uses TRBV12-3 or TRBV12-4 and TRBJ2-5; D remains ambiguous. V dropped 3 bases and J dropped 1 base, with 15 bases sitting between them. The CDR3 runs to 16 residues. The CDR3 bases are TGTGCCAGCAGTTTGAGGCCTTCCAAGTCCCAAGAGACCCAGTACTTC. Translated: CASSLRPSKSQETQYF.

This clonotype was counted only a few times. V is TRBV12-3 or TRBV12-4 and J is TRBJ2-5; D gene unclear. This CDR3 comprises 14 residues. With 1 base removed from V and 5 bases from J, the gap between germline ends came to 11 bases. The CDR3 DNA sequence: TGTGCCAGCAGTTTAGGCATTGGTGATGAGACCCAGTACTTC. This sequence encodes CASSLGIGDETQYF.

V gene TRBV5-1 combines with J gene TRBJ2-5, with D unresolved. The CDR3 has 14 amino acids. CDR1 SGHRS and CDR2 YFSETQ come from the germline V gene. Trimming removed 4 bases from V and 5 bases from J, with 15 bases in between. CDR3 in amino acids: CASSPSLGFETQYF. CDR3 nucleotides: TGCGCCAGCAGCCCGTCCTTGGGTTTTGAGACCCAGTACTTC.

This rearrangement joins TRBV28 to TRBJ2-3; no definite D call. Per the germline V gene, CDR1 is MDHEN and CDR2 is SYDVKM. The V end lost 5 bases, the J end lost 0 bases, and 12 bases lay between the germline ends. The CDR3 loop spans 15 amino acids. The CDR3 here is CASSGVGASTDTQYF. The CDR3 DNA reads TGTGCCAGCAGTGGGGTTGGCGCTAGCACAGATACGCAGTATTTT.

This chain joins TRBV4-1 and TRBJ1-5, with D unclear. Germline values: CDR1 MGHRA, CDR2 YSYEKL. Trimming stripped 1 base from V and 0 bases from J, with 7 bases between. The CDR3 totals 15 residues. CDR3 loop: CASSQVGNSNQPQHF. CDR3 nucleotides: TGCGCCAGCAGCCAAGTTGGGAATAGCAATCAGCCCCAGCATTTT.

The V call is TRBV6-4, the J call TRBJ2-1, with TRBD2 matching 7 bases. Germline V gives CDR1 MRHNA, CDR2 SNTAGT. The CDR3 runs 13 residues. Trimming removed 4 bases from V and 6 bases from J; junction bases left unmatched: 3. For the CDR3, the DNA is TGTGCCAGCAGTGGGACTAGTGGCAATGAGCAGTTCTTC. Translation gives CASSGTSGNEQFF.

The genes are TRBV5-6 and TRBJ2-6; D unclear. The V gene lost 2 bases and the J gene lost 0 bases, with 6 bases spanning the gap. Per germline, CDR1 SGHDT and CDR2 YYEEEE. The CDR3 has 15 amino acids. CDR3 DNA sequence: TGTGCCAGCAGCTTCAGGAACTCTGGGGCCAACGTCCTGACTTTC. This encodes CASSFRNSGANVLTF.

This clonotype was seen more than once but under ten times. The V call is TRBV25-1, the J call TRBJ1-2; a possible D gene is TRBD1 (5 bases). V was clipped by 9 bases and J by 1 base, with 27 bases between them. The CDR3 length is 18 residues. The germline gives CDR1 MGHDK, CDR2 SYGVNS. In nucleotides, the CDR3 is TGTGCCAGTCAGGCCCCCCGCGGACACAGCGACGATAACTATGGCTACACCTTC. Translating it yields CASQAPRGHSDDNYGYTF.